A selection of T cell receptor beta chains follows, all from one sample in a study of blood T cell repertoires in COVID-19. Produced via immunoSEQ multiplex PCR; TCRdb's table is partial and in-frame only. The repertoire includes roughly 260,000 clones, around nine tenths of them detected once, and under 3% sits in the top ten. Sequenced: PBMCs or T cells enriched from blood (not recorded which). The receptors originated from a woman aged 18-29 years who had recovered from COVID-19. The CDR3 runs from the conserved cysteine through the conserved F or W. A D gene is named only where the DNA matches it firmly. The size of a clone is reported for some rows only, either as once, few or many, or as a class for expanded clones.

len	d_gene	j_gene	abundance	v_gene	CDR3nt	CDR3aa
15	TRBD1	TRBJ1-2	-	TRBV6-5	TGTGCCAGCAGTTCGACCGGGACAGGGCCTTATGGCTACACCTTC	CASSSTGTGPYGYTF
14	TRBD1	TRBJ1-2	-	TRBV29-1	TGCAGCGTTGAGGGCCAAATACGGACAGGGGGAAACACCTTC	CSVEGQIRTGGNTF
14	TRBD1	TRBJ2-1	-	TRBV7-7	TGTGCCAGCATGCCTACAGGGGGTACGAATGAGCAGTTCTTC	CASMPTGGTNEQFF
20	TRBD2	TRBJ2-2	-	TRBV5-1	TGCGCCAGCAGCCCAATCCCCGGGACTAGCGGGGGGGGAAAGAGCGGGGAGCTGTTTTTT	CASSPIPGTSGGGKSGELFF
21	TRBD2	TRBJ2-3	-	TRBV28	TGTGCCAGCAGTTTATTGCTGGGGACGGTCCAACTAGCGGGATTCACAGATACGCAGTATTTT	CASSLLLGTVQLAGFTDTQYF
15	TRBD1	TRBJ2-1	-	TRBV5-1	TGCGCCAGCAGCTTTAGACAGGGGGCTGGATCCGAGCAGTTCTTC	CASSFRQGAGSEQFF
15	-	TRBJ1-5	-	TRBV15	TGTGCCACCAGCAGAGATTACAGCCCTAATCAGCCCCAGCATTTT	CATSRDYSPNQPQHF
16	-	TRBJ2-5	-	TRBV21-1	TGTGCCAGCAGCGCACCGGACAGGGGTCCCCAAGAGACCCAGTACTTC	CASSAPDRGPQETQYF
14	TRBD1	TRBJ1-2	-	TRBV3-1/TRBV3-2	TGTGCCAGCAGTTCGCAGGGGGCCCACTATGGCTACACCTTC	CASSSQGAHYGYTF
16	TRBD2	TRBJ2-2	-	TRBV4-1	TGCGCCAGCAATTTTTTAGCGGGGGAGAACACCGGGGAGCTGTTTTTT	CASNFLAGENTGELFF
15	-	TRBJ1-1	-	TRBV19	TGTGCCAGTAGTATAAGTGGGCAGGTGAACACTGAAGCTTTCTTT	CASSISGQVNTEAFF
14	TRBD1	TRBJ2-7	-	TRBV7-9	TGTGCCAGCAGCTTTGACAGGGGATCCTACGAGCAGTACTTC	CASSFDRGSYEQYF
16	-	TRBJ1-4	-	TRBV7-9	TGTGCCAGCAGCCGTGGGACACTGAACCTTAATGAAAAACTGTTTTTT	CASSRGTLNLNEKLFF
16	TRBD2	TRBJ2-1	-	TRBV3-1/TRBV3-2	TGTGCCAGCAGCCAAGTCGGACTAGCGGGCTACAATGAGCAGTTCTTC	CASSQVGLAGYNEQFF
12	-	TRBJ1-2	-	TRBV6-5	TGTGCCAGCAACAATCCCTCTAGAGGCTACACCTTC	CASNNPSRGYTF
15	-	TRBJ1-5	-	TRBV4-2	TGTGCCAGCAGCCAAGGAGCAACGGGGAATCAGCCCCAGCATTTT	CASSQGATGNQPQHF
15	-	TRBJ2-7	-	TRBV5-1	TGCGCCAGCAGCCAAACCGGGACTCCTTCCTACGAGCAGTACTTC	CASSQTGTPSYEQYF
13	-	TRBJ1-5	-	TRBV24-1	TGTGCCACCAGTTGGGGGGGGCGTCAGCCCCAGCATTTT	CATSWGGRQPQHF
15	TRBD1	TRBJ2-1	-	TRBV14	TGTGCCAGCAGCCAAGGACAGGGTTCCTACAATGAGCAGTTCTTC	CASSQGQGSYNEQFF
14	-	TRBJ2-3	-	TRBV19	TGTGCCAGTAGTATCGGGGGTAGCTTCGATACGCAGTATTTT	CASSIGGSFDTQYF
14	-	TRBJ2-5	-	TRBV10-1	TGCGCCAGCAGTGAGTTCAATTCCCAAGAGACCCAGTACTTC	CASSEFNSQETQYF
15	-	TRBJ1-6	once	TRBV5-1	TGCGCCAGCAGCCTGGACGCGAGTATCAATTCACCCCTCCACTTT	CASSLDASINSPLHF
15	-	TRBJ1-6	few	TRBV5-4	TGTGCCAGCAGCTTGGAACAGGGTTTTAATTCACCCCTCCACTTT	CASSLEQGFNSPLHF
14	TRBD1	TRBJ1-3	-	TRBV5-1	TGCGCCAGCAGCGTGGGACAGTCTGGAAACACCATATATTTT	CASSVGQSGNTIYF
16	TRBD1	TRBJ1-3	-	TRBV5-4	TGTGCCAGCAGCTTGGTGGGACAGGGTTCTGGAAACACCATATATTTT	CASSLVGQGSGNTIYF
16	TRBD2	TRBJ2-3	-	TRBV30	TGTGCCTTTGGACTAGCGGGAGGGATTAGCACAGATACGCAGTATTTT	CAFGLAGGISTDTQYF
13	-	TRBJ1-3	-	TRBV19	TGTGCCAGCGGCGGGGGAGGTGGAAACACCATATATTTT	CASGGGGGNTIYF
18	TRBD2	TRBJ2-2	-	TRBV4-1	TGCGCCAGCAGCCAAGGCAGCGGGAGGGGACCCAACACCGGGGAGCTGTTTTTT	CASSQGSGRGPNTGELFF
14	TRBD2	TRBJ2-7	-	TRBV25-1	TGTGCCAGCAGTGAGAGGGAGGGGTTGTACGAGCAGTACTTC	CASSEREGLYEQYF
13	-	TRBJ1-1	-	TRBV12-3/TRBV12-4	TGTGCCAGCAGTATACAGGTTAGCTCTGAAGCTTTCTTT	CASSIQVSSEAFF
12	-	TRBJ1-4	-	TRBV5-4	TGTGCCAGCAACAGGAATGGAGAAAAACTGTTTTTT	CASNRNGEKLFF
12	-	TRBJ1-1	-	TRBV7-8	TGTGCCAGCAGCCCATTGAGGAGTGAAGCTTTCTTT	CASSPLRSEAFF
16	TRBD1	TRBJ2-2	once	TRBV2	TGTGCCAGCAGCTCCCGGGACAGGGTTAACACCGGGGAGCTGTTTTTT	CASSSRDRVNTGELFF
16	TRBD1	TRBJ2-7	-	TRBV5-6	TGTGCCAGCAGCTTGCTTGCAGGGACAGGATCCTACGAGCAGTACTTC	CASSLLAGTGSYEQYF
16	TRBD1	TRBJ1-3	-	TRBV7-9	TGTGCCAGCAGCCCTCCGGACAGGGCTCCTGGAAACACCATATATTTT	CASSPPDRAPGNTIYF
12	-	TRBJ2-1	-	TRBV29-1	TGCAGCGTTGGGGCGTCCTACAATGAGCAGTTCTTC	CSVGASYNEQFF
14	-	TRBJ2-2	-	TRBV11-3	TGTGCCAGCAGCTTAGGAGTTTACGCCGGGGAGCTGTTTTTT	CASSLGVYAGELFF
12	-	TRBJ1-1	-	TRBV25-1	TGTGCCCCTACCTCAGGGGTCACTGAAGCTTTCTTT	CAPTSGVTEAFF
15	-	TRBJ1-1	-	TRBV28	TGTGCCAGCCTACCCGCGGGCAGCAAGAACACTGAAGCTTTCTTT	CASLPAGSKNTEAFF
19	-	TRBJ1-1	-	TRBV4-1	TGCGCCAGCAGCCAAGAGGCTCCCACCGGACAGAAATCAAACACTGAAGCTTTCTTT	CASSQEAPTGQKSNTEAFF